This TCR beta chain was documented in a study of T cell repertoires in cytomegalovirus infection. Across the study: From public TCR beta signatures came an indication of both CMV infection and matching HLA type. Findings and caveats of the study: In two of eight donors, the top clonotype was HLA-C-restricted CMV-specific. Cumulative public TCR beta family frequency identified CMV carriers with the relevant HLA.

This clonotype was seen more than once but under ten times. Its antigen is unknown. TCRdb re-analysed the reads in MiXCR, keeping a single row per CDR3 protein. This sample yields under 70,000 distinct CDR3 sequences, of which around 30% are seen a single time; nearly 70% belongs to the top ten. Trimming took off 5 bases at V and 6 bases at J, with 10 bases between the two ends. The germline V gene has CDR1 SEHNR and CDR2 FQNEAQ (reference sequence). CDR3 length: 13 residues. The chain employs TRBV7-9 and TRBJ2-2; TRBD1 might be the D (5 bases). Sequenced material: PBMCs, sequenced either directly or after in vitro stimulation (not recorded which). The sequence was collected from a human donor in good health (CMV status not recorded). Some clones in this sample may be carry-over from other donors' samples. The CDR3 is CASSDRQSGELFF. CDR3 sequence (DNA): TGTGCCAGCAGCGATCGACAGTCCGGGGAGCTGTTTTTT.